The present T cell receptor beta chain was sequenced within a study of T cells after yellow fever vaccination (dated by TCRdb to between 2018 and 2020). Background on the whole study: The SMART-Seq v4 Ultra Low Input RNA kit was used to prepare libraries from fractions with low cell numbers. Two healthy male donors, one aged 18 to 30 and one aged 30 to 40 years, made up the cohort. Blood was collected at multiple timepoints before and after primary and secondary immunization, and bulk PBMC replicates and cell subsets were isolated. To follow T-cell clones before and after both primary and booster YFV17D yellow fever vaccination, bulk TCR alpha and beta repertoires underwent longitudinal sequencing.

The paper as a whole reports these results and caveats: Computational filtering was needed because FACS-sorted repertoires could contain abundant contaminating clonotypes from the bulk population. Because the study included only two donors, the extent to which the findings can be generalized is limited. After the booster, most clones that had expanded after primary vaccination were detected again (around 96% of CD4 and under 90% of CD8), suggesting broad maintenance of memory. A small share of clonotypes occurred in both CD4 and CD8 compartments, likely arising from convergent recombination. The secondary T-cell response was found to be weaker but faster than the primary response, with a peak reached on day 5 rather than on day 15.

This clonotype was detected ten times or more. Its antigen is currently not known. Qualities for individual bases were not recorded, and no much larger clone is one base off. TCR cDNA was synthesized by 5'RACE template switching, through which a universal primer site and unique molecular identifiers were introduced. cDNA synthesis was primed from both the TCR alpha and TCR beta constant segments. Library amplification involved two PCR steps, and the second step added sample barcodes and sequencing adapters. Sequencing of libraries was done on Illumina HiSeq 2500 (2x100 bp) or NovaSeq (2x150 bp). In the original analysis: MIGEC was used to demultiplex reads and collapse the reads into UMI consensus sequences, and MiXCR was used for V(D)J alignment. Clonotypes responding to the vaccine were identified with edgeR on replicate PBMC samples, with the criteria of FDR below 0.01 and a log2 fold change above 5 up to day 15. CD4 or CD8 identity was assigned to each bulk clonotype according to whether the clonotype was present at higher abundance in the sequenced CD4 repertoire or the sequenced CD8 repertoire. TCRdb reanalyzed the raw reads on its own, using fastp at Q25 for trimming and MiXCR for clone calling, and kept in-frame beta chains. One record per CDR3 amino acid sequence lists the most common genes and DNA. The V and J calls, along with clone size, are taken from TCRdb and not from the paper's own processing. The sample table contains some 68,000 distinct CDR3 sequences; only one count was recorded for about 6.5% of them. More than 35% of the sample comes from the top ten.

Trimming leaves V shorter by 4 bases and J shorter by 5 bases, with the junction holding 5 bases beyond the gene matches. CDR1 and CDR2 (MGHRA, YSYEKL) derive from the germline V gene. The CDR3 sequence holds 16 residues, the cysteine and phenylalanine included. This entry keeps only the CDR3 DNA: 48 bases, framed from base 1. The sample's treatment or condition label is to be understood as: live attenuated yellow fever vaccine strain. A standard Ficoll-Paque protocol was used to isolate PBMCs from peripheral blood. Dynabeads CD4 and CD8 positive selection kits were used to isolate the CD4 and CD8 T-cell fractions. TriZol was used to extract RNA from bulk PBMCs, from CD4 and CD8 fractions, and from dextramer-positive and dextramer-negative fractions.

The V gene is TRBV4-1 and the J gene is TRBJ2-7, with TRBD2 matching 16 junction bases. This TCR came from a man younger than 35 who received the YFV17D yellow fever vaccine. The specimen comprised CD8+ T cells sorted from PBMCs, sampled approximately 47 days after the first yellow fever vaccination. Read as DNA, the sequence is TGCGCCAGCAGCCCACTGGGACTAGCGGGGGGGGACGAGCAGTACTTC. Its protein product is CASSPLGLAGGDEQYF.